These T cell receptor beta chains were read from a single sample in a study of blood T cell repertoires in COVID-19. Profiling relied on immunoSEQ multiplex PCR, and the TCRdb table lists in-frame clones only, not all of them. The sample lists 150,000 or so clones, roughly 84% occurring once. Sequencing was performed on PBMCs or T cells enriched from blood (not recorded which). These receptors originate from a woman aged 45 to 65 who had recovered from COVID-19. CDR3s include the opening cysteine and the closing phenylalanine or tryptophan. Fields, in order: V gene, J gene, clone size, D gene, CDR3 protein, CDR3 DNA. A D gene is named only where the DNA matches it firmly. Clone size is given for some rows only: seen once, a few or many times, or a class if the clone is expanded.

V gene: TRBV10-2
J gene: TRBJ1-5
clone size: -
D gene: -
CDR3 protein: CASREDDSVGQPQHF
CDR3 DNA: TGCGCCAGCAGAGAAGACGACAGCGTGGGTCAGCCCCAGCATTTT

V gene: TRBV28
J gene: TRBJ2-7
clone size: -
D gene: TRBD1
CDR3 protein: CASLSAGTGGHEQYF
CDR3 DNA: TGTGCCAGCCTATCCGCCGGGACAGGGGGCCACGAGCAGTACTTC

V gene: TRBV5-6
J gene: TRBJ2-3
clone size: few
D gene: TRBD1
CDR3 protein: CASSFRTGTTDTQYF
CDR3 DNA: TGTGCCAGCAGCTTTCGGACAGGTACCACAGATACGCAGTATTTT

V gene: TRBV29-1
J gene: TRBJ1-4
clone size: once
D gene: TRBD1
CDR3 protein: CSAKTGDEKLFF
CDR3 DNA: TGCAGCGCGAAAACAGGGGATGAAAAACTGTTTTTT

V gene: TRBV6-6
J gene: TRBJ2-4
clone size: -
D gene: -
CDR3 protein: CASRPTTRDIQYF
CDR3 DNA: TGTGCCAGCAGGCCGACTACACGAGACATTCAGTACTTC

V gene: TRBV3-1/TRBV3-2
J gene: TRBJ2-1
clone size: -
D gene: -
CDR3 protein: CASSYTGLSYNEQFF
CDR3 DNA: TGTGCCAGCAGCTACACAGGGCTCTCCTACAATGAGCAGTTCTTC

V gene: TRBV11-3
J gene: TRBJ2-1
clone size: -
D gene: TRBD2
CDR3 protein: CASSLYGGISYNEQFF
CDR3 DNA: TGTGCCAGCAGCCTTTACGGGGGGATCTCCTACAATGAGCAGTTCTTC

V gene: TRBV6-6
J gene: TRBJ2-1
clone size: -
D gene: -
CDR3 protein: CASRPPGQGTEQFF
CDR3 DNA: TGTGCCAGCAGGCCCCCCGGCCAGGGGACTGAGCAGTTCTTC

V gene: TRBV6-5
J gene: TRBJ1-6
clone size: -
D gene: -
CDR3 protein: CASSYSGGNNSPLHF
CDR3 DNA: TGTGCCAGCAGTTACTCGGGAGGGAATAATTCACCCCTCCACTTT

V gene: TRBV7-9
J gene: TRBJ2-7
clone size: -
D gene: -
CDR3 protein: CASSSTQGIDEQYF
CDR3 DNA: TGTGCCAGCAGCTCAACCCAGGGGATCGACGAGCAGTACTTC

V gene: TRBV27
J gene: TRBJ1-5
clone size: -
D gene: -
CDR3 protein: CASSLSPQAGNQPQHF
CDR3 DNA: TGTGCCAGCAGTTTATCCCCACAAGCGGGTAATCAGCCCCAGCATTTT

V gene: TRBV4-3
J gene: TRBJ2-1
clone size: -
D gene: -
CDR3 protein: CASSQVGGSSYNEQFF
CDR3 DNA: TGCGCCAGCAGCCAAGTCGGAGGGAGCTCCTACAATGAGCAGTTCTTC

V gene: TRBV5-1
J gene: TRBJ1-1
clone size: -
D gene: -
CDR3 protein: CASTRSGEGNTEAFF
CDR3 DNA: TGCGCCAGCACCCGCTCGGGTGAGGGTAACACTGAAGCTTTCTTT

V gene: TRBV27
J gene: TRBJ1-5
clone size: -
D gene: TRBD1
CDR3 protein: CASSLSWDRAQPQHF
CDR3 DNA: TGTGCCAGCAGTTTATCATGGGACAGGGCTCAGCCCCAGCATTTT

V gene: TRBV12-5
J gene: TRBJ1-5
clone size: -
D gene: -
CDR3 protein: CASGLLGGQPQHF
CDR3 DNA: TGTGCTAGTGGTTTGCTCGGGGGTCAGCCCCAGCATTTT

V gene: TRBV28
J gene: TRBJ2-7
clone size: -
D gene: -
CDR3 protein: CASTSSYEQYF
CDR3 DNA: TGTGCCAGCACGAGCTCCTACGAGCAGTACTTC

V gene: TRBV7-9
J gene: TRBJ1-2
clone size: -
D gene: TRBD1
CDR3 protein: CASRPPGQGYRYTF
CDR3 DNA: TGTGCCAGCAGACCCCCGGGACAGGGTTATCGCTACACCTTC

V gene: TRBV28
J gene: TRBJ1-2
clone size: -
D gene: -
CDR3 protein: CASSLNGGFGYTF
CDR3 DNA: TGTGCCAGCAGTTTAAACGGGGGGTTTGGCTACACCTTC

V gene: TRBV7-2
J gene: TRBJ2-3
clone size: -
D gene: -
CDR3 protein: CASSSPGGVTQYF
CDR3 DNA: TGTGCCAGCAGCTCCCCGGGGGGCGTTACGCAGTATTTT

V gene: TRBV5-4
J gene: TRBJ2-3
clone size: once
D gene: TRBD2
CDR3 protein: CASRNPSGSTDTQYF
CDR3 DNA: TGTGCCAGCCGGAACCCTAGCGGAAGCACAGATACGCAGTATTTT

V gene: TRBV11-2
J gene: TRBJ2-3
clone size: -
D gene: -
CDR3 protein: CASSTFYGRDGWTDTQYF
CDR3 DNA: TGTGCCAGCAGCACCTTCTATGGCCGGGATGGCTGGACAGATACGCAGTATTTT

V gene: TRBV5-4
J gene: TRBJ1-2
clone size: -
D gene: -
CDR3 protein: CASSFSTVSYTF
CDR3 DNA: TGTGCCAGCAGCTTTAGTACAGTCAGCTACACCTTC

V gene: TRBV27
J gene: TRBJ2-7
clone size: -
D gene: -
CDR3 protein: CASSSRTDSYEQYF
CDR3 DNA: TGTGCCAGCAGTTCAAGGACAGACTCCTACGAGCAGTACTTC

V gene: TRBV12-3/TRBV12-4
J gene: TRBJ1-6
clone size: -
D gene: -
CDR3 protein: CASTVGHNSPLHF
CDR3 DNA: TGTGCCAGCACCGTTGGCCATAATTCACCCCTCCACTTT

V gene: TRBV6-2/TRBV6-3
J gene: TRBJ2-7
clone size: -
D gene: -
CDR3 protein: CASSYSKAQGSYEQYF
CDR3 DNA: TGTGCCAGCAGTTACTCGAAGGCCCAGGGGAGCTACGAGCAGTACTTC

V gene: TRBV9
J gene: TRBJ2-3
clone size: -
D gene: -
CDR3 protein: CASSVDHRSANTQYF
CDR3 DNA: TGTGCCAGCAGCGTAGACCACAGGTCAGCGAATACGCAGTATTTT

V gene: TRBV3-1/TRBV3-2
J gene: TRBJ2-5
clone size: -
D gene: -
CDR3 protein: CASSQGRLSRETQYF
CDR3 DNA: TGTGCCAGCAGCCAAGGTCGTCTAAGCCGGGAGACCCAGTACTTC

V gene: TRBV7-9
J gene: TRBJ2-3
clone size: -
D gene: TRBD1
CDR3 protein: CASSLRPDRGRTDTQYF
CDR3 DNA: TGTGCCAGCAGCTTGCGGCCCGACAGGGGTCGCACAGATACGCAGTATTTT

V gene: TRBV5-6
J gene: TRBJ1-2
clone size: -
D gene: TRBD1
CDR3 protein: CASSLLGQGGHGYTF
CDR3 DNA: TGTGCCAGCAGCTTGCTAGGACAGGGAGGTCATGGCTACACCTTC

V gene: TRBV6-4
J gene: TRBJ2-1
clone size: -
D gene: TRBD2
CDR3 protein: CASSDAGGGHGNEQFF
CDR3 DNA: TGTGCCAGCAGTGATGCTGGCGGGGGGCACGGCAATGAGCAGTTCTTC

V gene: TRBV19
J gene: TRBJ1-5
clone size: -
D gene: TRBD1
CDR3 protein: CASSTGTGGQPQHF
CDR3 DNA: TGTGCCAGTAGTACCGGGACAGGGGGTCAGCCCCAGCATTTT

V gene: TRBV21-1
J gene: TRBJ2-1
clone size: -
D gene: -
CDR3 protein: CASSNFPTSGVHEQFF
CDR3 DNA: TGTGCCAGCAGCAACTTCCCGACTAGCGGGGTCCATGAGCAGTTCTTC

V gene: TRBV7-8
J gene: TRBJ2-3
clone size: -
D gene: -
CDR3 protein: CASSLGGVADTQYF
CDR3 DNA: TGTGCCAGCAGCTTAGGCGGGGTGGCAGATACGCAGTATTTT

V gene: TRBV24-1
J gene: TRBJ2-2
clone size: -
D gene: TRBD2
CDR3 protein: CATSWTSGHTGELFF
CDR3 DNA: TGTGCCACCAGCTGGACTAGCGGCCACACCGGGGAGCTGTTTTTT